The 21 T cell receptor beta chains presented below share a single source sample, sequenced in a study of blood T cell repertoires in COVID-19. Data came from immunoSEQ multiplex PCR; TCRdb stores just in-frame clones and leaves some out. The data hold a few hundred thousand clones, with roughly 86% observed a single time. The sample consisted of PBMCs or T cells enriched from blood (not recorded which). The source is a woman between 45 and 65 years old who had been exposed to COVID-19.

The chain is built from TRBV28 and TRBJ2-5; TRBD1 matches at 8 bases. The CDR3 runs 13 residues. Per germline, CDR1 MDHEN and CDR2 SYDVKM. V lost 10 bases, J lost 5 bases, and 9 bases stayed unmatched. CDR3 residues: CATCAGGVETQYF. In DNA, the CDR3 is TGTGCCACATGCGCAGGGGGCGTCGAGACCCAGTACTTC.

This clone was seen once. This chain uses TRBV7-2 with TRBJ1-5; 10 bases agree with TRBD1. V trimming: 0 bases; J trimming: 6 bases; junction bases outside the gene matches: 5. This CDR3 region has 16 residues. Germline CDR1 and CDR2: SGHTA and FQGNSA. Written as DNA, the CDR3 is TGTGCCAGCAGCTTAGCGGGACAGGGGACGGGTCAGCCCCAGCATTTT. Amino acid sequence: CASSLAGQGTGQPQHF.

The J gene is TRBJ1-2, the V gene TRBV7-9; the match to TRBD1 covers 7 bases. V trimming: 3 bases; J trimming: 7 bases; junction bases outside the gene matches: 17. Germline lookup yields CDR1 SEHNR and CDR2 FQNEAQ (reference sequence). CDR3 length: 17 amino acids. Here the CDR3 reads CASSFPSSGQGVSGYTF. CDR3 nucleotides: TGTGCCAGCAGCTTTCCGTCCTCCGGGCAGGGGGTGAGTGGCTACACCTTC.

The J gene is TRBJ2-2, the V gene TRBV7-6; 9 positions match TRBD1. The CDR3 runs to 17 residues. With 5 bases clipped from V and 3 bases from J, the junction kept 10 bases outside the gene matches. Looked up from germline, CDR1 is SGHVS and CDR2 is FNYEAQ. The CDR3 loop reads CASSMSRDRDYTGELFF. The CDR3 region has the DNA TGTGCCAGCAGCATGAGCCGGGACAGGGACTACACCGGGGAGCTGTTTTTT. The full variable domain, rest sourced from reference TRBV7-6 and TRBJ2-2, is GAGVSQSPRYKVTKRGQDVALRCDPISGHVSLYWYRQALGQGPEFLTYFNYEAQQDKSGLPNDRFSAERPEGSISTLTIQRTEQRDSAMYRCASSMSRDRDYTGELFFGEGSRLTVL.

The V and J genes are TRBV3-1 (or the pseudogene TRBV3-2) and TRBJ2-7; 7 positions agree with TRBD1. CDR1 and CDR2 (germline): LGHDT, YNNKEL (reference sequence). This CDR3 has 13 amino acids. The trim removed 4 bases at V and 5 bases at J, leaving 5 bases unmatched. The CDR3 sequence is CASSPRTGDEQYF. The CDR3 DNA sequence: TGTGCCAGCAGCCCTCGGACAGGCGACGAGCAGTACTTC.

This clone was counted between two and nine times. The chain joins TRBV25-1 to TRBJ2-3, with a possible D match to TRBD1 (5 bases). The V gene's germline CDR1 is MGHDK and CDR2 SYGVNS. This CDR3 is 16 amino acids long. V lost 1 base to trimming and J lost 3 bases, with 14 bases between them. CDR3 in DNA: TGTGCCAGCAGTGAATGGGTAGGGGCAGGAACAGATACGCAGTATTTT. This gives the protein CASSEWVGAGTDTQYF.

This clone was observed a single time. CDR3 region: CASFRTDNSNQPQHF. As DNA, the CDR3 is TGTGCCAGCTTCAGGACAGATAATAGCAATCAGCCCCAGCATTTT. The chain uses TRBV5-8 and TRBJ1-5; a possible D gene is TRBD1 (6 bases). Trimming stripped 7 bases from V and 0 bases from J, with 14 bases between. This CDR3 has 15 amino acids. The V gene's germline CDR1 is SGHTS and CDR2 YDEGEE. Using reference TRBV5-8 and TRBJ1-5 for the parts outside the CDR3, the full variable domain is EAGVTQSPTHLIKTRGQQATLRCSPISGHTSVYWYQQALGLGLQFLLWYDEGEERNRGNFPPRFSGRQFPNYSSELNVNALELEDSALYLCASFRTDNSNQPQHFGDGTRLSIL.

This chain uses TRBV25-1 with TRBJ2-5; 10 bases map to TRBD1. The length of the CDR3 is 17 residues. After removal of 3 bases from V and 4 bases from J, the junction contained 11 bases not matched to a gene. Germline V gene sequence: CDR1 MGHDK, CDR2 SYGVNS. CDR3 nucleotide sequence: TGTGCCAGCAGTGAGCCCGGGACAGGGGTAGGGAGAGAGACCCAGTACTTC. Translated: CASSEPGTGVGRETQYF.

This chain joins TRBV11-2 and TRBJ2-7; perhaps TRBD2 as D (6 bases). V lost 1 base and J lost 10, with 26 bases in between. The CDR3 length is 17 residues. Germline V gene sequence: CDR1 SGHAT, CDR2 FQNNGV. Here the CDR3 reads CASSLASSGFGGTPQYF. The CDR3 bases are TGTGCCAGCAGCTTAGCTTCGTCGGGTTTTGGCGGGACCCCTCAGTACTTC. The full variable domain, with the rest looked up from reference TRBV11-2 and TRBJ2-7, is EAGVAQSPRYKIIEKRQSVAFWCNPISGHATLYWYQQILGQGPKLLIQFQNNGVVDDSQLPKDRFSAERLKGVDSTLKIQPAKLEDSAVYLCASSLASSGFGGTPQYFGPGTRLTVT.

The chain has TRBV7-8 and TRBJ2-7; a possible D gene is TRBD2 (5 bases). Trimming removed 1 base at V and 4 bases at J, with 8 bases between. The CDR3 is made up of 13 amino acids. Per the germline V gene, CDR1 is SGHVS and CDR2 is FQNEAQ. CDR3 residues: CASSLGRPYEQYF. The CDR3 region has the DNA TGTGCCAGCAGCTTAGGGAGGCCTTACGAGCAGTACTTC.

The genes are TRBV29-1 and TRBJ1-5, with a tentative D call TRBD1 (6 bases). V dropped 5 bases and J dropped 4 bases, with 12 bases sitting between them. The CDR3 loop spans 13 amino acids. Germline-derived CDR1 and CDR2 are SQVTM and ANQGSEA. For the CDR3, the DNA is TGCAGCGTTATTGGGGGCCTAAATCAGCCCCAGCATTTT. It encodes CSVIGGLNQPQHF.

V is TRBV3-1 (or the pseudogene TRBV3-2) and J is TRBJ1-1, with 10 nucleotides matching TRBD1. Germline trimming cut 3 bases from V and 5 bases from J; bases unmatched to any gene: 6. This CDR3 contains 15 residues. Germline CDR1 LGHDT, CDR2 YNNKEL (reference sequence). The CDR3 coding sequence is TGTGCCAGCAGCCACCGGACAGGGGGAAGGACTGAAGCTTTCTTT. Translating gives CASSHRTGGRTEAFF.

This clone was recorded once. The V call is TRBV9, the J call TRBJ1-2, with 9 bases aligning to TRBD1. The CDR3 extends over 12 amino acids. The V gene's germline CDR1 is SGDLS and CDR2 YYNGEE. Trimming at V came to 3 bases and at J to 8 bases, leaving 2 bases not matched to a gene. The CDR3 spells CASSDRGLGYTF. The CDR3 DNA sequence: TGTGCCAGCAGCGACAGGGGGCTGGGCTACACCTTC.

Concerning this clone: Germline is not matched at one junction end, which may reflect a read error. This CDR3 reads CASQGRGRNSEAFF. CDR3 in DNA: TGTGCCAGCCAAGGCAGGGGTCGGAACTCTGAAGCTTTCTTT. The chain carries TRBV28 and TRBJ1-1, with D perhaps TRBD1 (6 bases). Germline CDR1 is MDHEN and CDR2 is SYDVKM. The CDR3 has 14 amino acids.

The chain has TRBV19 and TRBJ1-5; D not certain. V gave up 3 bases and J gave up 4 bases, with 7 bases separating them. CDR3 length: 13 amino acids. Germline CDR1 LNHDA, CDR2 SQIVND (reference sequence). Here the CDR3 reads CASSILPNQPQHF. The DNA for the CDR3 is TGTGCCAGTAGTATTCTTCCTAATCAGCCCCAGCATTTT.

V usage is TRBV2 and J usage is TRBJ1-5; D not resolved. The V gene lost 4 bases and the J gene lost 0 bases, with 4 bases spanning the gap. The CDR3 sequence is 13 residues long. Looked up from germline, CDR1 is SNHLY and CDR2 is FYNNEI. The CDR3, as DNA: TGTGCCAGCAGTGCGTTTAGCAATCAGCCCCAGCATTTT. It codes for CASSAFSNQPQHF. Full variable domain (outside the CDR3, taken from reference TRBV2 and TRBJ1-5): EPEVTQTPSHQVTQMGQEVILRCVPISNHLYFYWYRQILGQKVEFLVSFYNNEISEKSEIFDDQFSVERPDGSNFTLKIRSTKLEDSAMYFCASSAFSNQPQHFGDGTRLSIL.

The chain uses TRBV3-1 (or the pseudogene TRBV3-2) and TRBJ2-1, with 7 bases aligning to TRBD2. The V gene's germline CDR1 is LGHDT and CDR2 YNNKEL (reference sequence). CDR3 length: 15 amino acids. The trim removed 1 base at V and 5 bases at J, leaving 5 bases unmatched. The CDR3 bases are TGTGCCAGCAGCCAAGGCAGCGGGGAAGACAATGAGCAGTTCTTC. Protein product: CASSQGSGEDNEQFF.

The chain carries TRBV15 and TRBJ1-2; D remains ambiguous. V lost 4 bases, J lost 1 base, and 16 bases lay in between. Germline CDR1 LNHNV, CDR2 YYDKDF (reference sequence). This CDR3 region has 16 residues. This CDR3 is CATSKRYGDFNYGYTF. CDR3 nucleotide sequence: TGTGCCACCAGCAAAAGATACGGAGACTTTAACTATGGCTACACCTTC.

The rearrangement links TRBV28 to TRBJ2-7; D may be TRBD2 (6 bases). CDR3 length equals 13 residues. Per germline, CDR1 MDHEN and CDR2 SYDVKM. V lost 5 bases and J lost 5, with 13 bases in between. The CDR3 DNA is TGTGCCAGCAGTCCGCTAGCGTACGACGAGCAGTACTTC. Translating it yields CASSPLAYDEQYF.

This clone appeared once. This chain's CDR3 is CASSRQARTDTQYF. The CDR3 region has the DNA TGTGCCAGCAGCAGACAGGCCCGCACAGATACGCAGTATTTT. The chain carries TRBV14 and TRBJ2-3; TRBD1 is a possible D gene (6 bases). Germline V gene data show CDR1 as SGHDN and CDR2 as FVKESK. The CDR3 covers 14 residues. V was shortened by 5 bases and J by 1 base, with 10 bases between the two germline ends. Drawing the rest from reference TRBV14 and TRBJ2-3, the complete variable domain is EAGVTQFPSHSVIEKGQTVTLRCDPISGHDNLYWYRRVMGKEIKFLLHFVKESKQDESGMPNNRFLAERTGGTYSTLKVQPAELEDSGVYFCASSRQARTDTQYFGPGTRLTVL.

This chain joins TRBV7-2 and TRBJ2-5; D gene uncertain. The CDR3 totals 15 residues. Trimming removed 1 base from V and 1 base from J, with 10 bases in between. The germline gives CDR1 SGHTA, CDR2 FQGNSA. The CDR3 is CASSLDLGSQETQYF. The CDR3 DNA reads TGTGCCAGCAGCTTAGATCTAGGATCCCAAGAGACCCAGTACTTC.